This T cell receptor (beta chain) was retrieved from a study of PD-L1 blockade in urothelial cancer. Study overall: Median T cell yield from blood was about 150,000.

Looked up from germline, CDR1 is GTSNPN and CDR2 is SVGIG (reference sequence). The CDR3 is made up of 13 amino acids. The V gene end was trimmed by 2 bases and the J gene end by 3 bases; junction bases not matched to a gene: 4. The study's findings and limits: Those with durable benefit had larger increases in tumor-associated blood clones at 3 weeks.

Time point described: peripheral blood 6 weeks after treatment start. TCRdb's table, derived via immunoSEQ multiplex PCR, lists solely in-frame clones and lacks some. The repertoire holds 100,000 to 150,000 clones, with 86% as singletons. Worth noting for this clone: Its target is not known.

This clonotype originated in a man over 45 with urothelial cancer. The V and J genes are TRBV30 and TRBJ2-7; TRBD1 matches at 7 bases. The sample was PBMCs, taken around atezolizumab (anti-PD-L1) treatment. CDR3 loop: CAWSPGQFYEQYF. CDR3 in DNA: TGTGCCTGGAGTCCGGGACAGTTCTACGAGCAGTACTTC.